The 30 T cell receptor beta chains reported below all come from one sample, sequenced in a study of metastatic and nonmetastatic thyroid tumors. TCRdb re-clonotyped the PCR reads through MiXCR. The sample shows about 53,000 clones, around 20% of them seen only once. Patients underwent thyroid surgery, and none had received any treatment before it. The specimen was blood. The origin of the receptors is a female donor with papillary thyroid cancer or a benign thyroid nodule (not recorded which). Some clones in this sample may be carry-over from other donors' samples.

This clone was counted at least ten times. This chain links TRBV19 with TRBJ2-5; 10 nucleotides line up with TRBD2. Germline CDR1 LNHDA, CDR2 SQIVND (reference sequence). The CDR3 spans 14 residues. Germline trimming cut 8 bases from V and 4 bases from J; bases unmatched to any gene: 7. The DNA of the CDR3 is TGTGCCAGTTCTAAGACTAGCGGGTCAGAGACCCAGTACTTC. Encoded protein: CASSKTSGSETQYF.

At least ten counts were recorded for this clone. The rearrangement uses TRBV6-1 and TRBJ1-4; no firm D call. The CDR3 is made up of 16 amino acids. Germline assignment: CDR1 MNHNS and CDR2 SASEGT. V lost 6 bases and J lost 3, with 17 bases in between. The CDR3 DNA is TGTGCCAGCAGATCGGACGCTCCAACGTCTAATGAAAAACTGTTTTTT. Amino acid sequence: CASRSDAPTSNEKLFF.

In nucleotides, the CDR3 is TGCGCCAGCATCCCCCCTGACAGGGGTTGCGAGCAGTACTTC. The encoded protein is CASIPPDRGCEQYF. This chain uses TRBV5-1 with TRBJ2-7; TRBD1 agrees at 8 bases. Losses at the gene ends were 6 bases for V and 6 bases for J; bases not matched to a gene: 11. The CDR3 spans 14 residues. CDR1 is SGHRS and CDR2 is YFSETQ in the germline V gene. Based on the CDR3 plus reference TRBV5-1 and TRBJ2-7, the full variable domain is KAGVTQTPRYLIKTRGQQVTLSCSPISGHRSVSWYQQTPGQGLQFLFEYFSETQRNKGNFPGRFSGRQFSNSRSEMNVSTLELGDSALYLCASIPPDRGCEQYFGPGTRLTVT.

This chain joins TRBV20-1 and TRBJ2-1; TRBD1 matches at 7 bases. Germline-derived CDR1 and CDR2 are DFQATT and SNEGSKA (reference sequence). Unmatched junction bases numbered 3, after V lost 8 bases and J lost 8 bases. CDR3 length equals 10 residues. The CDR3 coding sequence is TGCAGTTCTACAGGGGATGAGCAGTTCTTC. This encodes CSSTGDEQFF.

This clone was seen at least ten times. The CDR3 region has the DNA TGTGCCAGCAGTTTCGTGTTAGGTGGCTATGGCTACACCTTC. Protein product: CASSFVLGGYGYTF. This chain connects TRBV28 to TRBJ1-2; D remains ambiguous. This CDR3 is built from 14 residues. The germline CDR1 and CDR2 sequences are MDHEN and SYDVKM. The V end was cut by 3 bases, the J end by 4 bases, with 12 bases between.

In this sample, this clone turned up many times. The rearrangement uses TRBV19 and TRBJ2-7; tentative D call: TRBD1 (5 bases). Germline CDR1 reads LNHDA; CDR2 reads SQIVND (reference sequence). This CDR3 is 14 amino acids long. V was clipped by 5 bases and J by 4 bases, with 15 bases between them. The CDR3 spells CASSFNPQGYEQYF. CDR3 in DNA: TGTGCCAGTAGTTTTAACCCCCAGGGATACGAGCAGTACTTC. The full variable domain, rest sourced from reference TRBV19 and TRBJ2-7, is DGGITQSPKYLFRKEGQNVTLSCEQNLNHDAMYWYRQDPGQGLRLIYYSQIVNDFQKGDIAEGYSVSREKKESFPLTVTSAQKNPTAFYLCASSFNPQGYEQYFGPGTRLTVT.

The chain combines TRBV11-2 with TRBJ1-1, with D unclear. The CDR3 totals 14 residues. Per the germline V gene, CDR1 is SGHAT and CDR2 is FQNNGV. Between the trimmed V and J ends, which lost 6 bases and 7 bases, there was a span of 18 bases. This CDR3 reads CASSLPLAGREAFF. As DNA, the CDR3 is TGTGCCAGCAGTTTACCCCTTGCCGGCCGTGAAGCTTTCTTT.

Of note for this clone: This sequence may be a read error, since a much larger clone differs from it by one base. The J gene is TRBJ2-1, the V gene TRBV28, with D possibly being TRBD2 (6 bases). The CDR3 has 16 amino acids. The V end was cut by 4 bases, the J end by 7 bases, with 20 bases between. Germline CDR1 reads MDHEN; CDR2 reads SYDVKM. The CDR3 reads CASSSQGLRGWNEQFF. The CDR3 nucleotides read TGTGCCAGCAGTTCCCAGGGACTCCGAGGATGGAATGAGCAGTTCTTC.

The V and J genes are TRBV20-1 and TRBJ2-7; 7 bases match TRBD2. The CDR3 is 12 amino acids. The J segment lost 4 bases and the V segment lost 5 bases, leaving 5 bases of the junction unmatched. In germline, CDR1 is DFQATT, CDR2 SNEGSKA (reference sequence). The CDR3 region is CSALAGVYEQYF. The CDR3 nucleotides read TGCAGTGCTCTGGCGGGAGTATACGAGCAGTACTTC.

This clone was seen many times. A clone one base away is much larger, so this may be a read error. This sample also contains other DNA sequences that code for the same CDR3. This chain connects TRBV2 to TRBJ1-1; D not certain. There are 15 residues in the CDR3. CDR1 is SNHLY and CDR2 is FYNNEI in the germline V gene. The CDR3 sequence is CASRMEGSLNTEAFF. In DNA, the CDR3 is TGTGCCAGCAGGATGGAGGGCAGCCTGAACACTGAGGCTTTCTTT. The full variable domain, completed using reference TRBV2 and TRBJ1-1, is EPEVTQTPSHQVTQMGQEVILRCVPISNHLYFYWYRQILGQKVEFLVSFYNNEISEKSEIFDDQFSVERPDGSNFTLKIRSTKLEDSAMYFCASRMEGSLNTEAFFGQGTRLTVV.

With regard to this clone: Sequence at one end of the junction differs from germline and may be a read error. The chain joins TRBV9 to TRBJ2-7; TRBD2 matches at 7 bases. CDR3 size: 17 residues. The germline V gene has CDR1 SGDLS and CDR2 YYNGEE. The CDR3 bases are TGTTCCAGCAGCCCCCTCGGGGCGGGGAGGGTGTCCCACGAGCAGTACTTC. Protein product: CSSSPLGAGRVSHEQYF.

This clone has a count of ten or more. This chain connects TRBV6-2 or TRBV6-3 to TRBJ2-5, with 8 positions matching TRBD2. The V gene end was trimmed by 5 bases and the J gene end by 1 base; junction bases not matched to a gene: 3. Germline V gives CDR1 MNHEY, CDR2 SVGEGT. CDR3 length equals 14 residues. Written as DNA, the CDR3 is TGTGCCAGCAGTCGGGGGGGAACCCAAGAGACCCAGTACTTC. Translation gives CASSRGGTQETQYF.

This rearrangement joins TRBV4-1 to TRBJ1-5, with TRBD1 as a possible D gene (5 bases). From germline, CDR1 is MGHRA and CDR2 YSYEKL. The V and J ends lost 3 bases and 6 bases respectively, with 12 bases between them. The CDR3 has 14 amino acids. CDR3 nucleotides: TGCGCCAGCAGCCAGGGGCCATTAGTTCAGCCCCAGCATTTT. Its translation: CASSQGPLVQPQHF.

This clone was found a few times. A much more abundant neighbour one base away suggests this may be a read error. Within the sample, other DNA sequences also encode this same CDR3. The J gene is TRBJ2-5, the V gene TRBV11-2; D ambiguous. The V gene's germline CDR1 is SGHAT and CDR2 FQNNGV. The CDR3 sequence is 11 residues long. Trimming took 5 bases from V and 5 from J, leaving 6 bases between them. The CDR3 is CASSRRETQYF. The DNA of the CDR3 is TGTGCCAGCAGCCGGCGTGAGACCCAGTACTTC.

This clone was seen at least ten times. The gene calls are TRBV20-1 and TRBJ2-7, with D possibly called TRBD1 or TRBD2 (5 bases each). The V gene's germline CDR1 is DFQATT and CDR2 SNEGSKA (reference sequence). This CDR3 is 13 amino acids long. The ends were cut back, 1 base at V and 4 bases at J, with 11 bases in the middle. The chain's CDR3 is CSARGGGRYEQYF. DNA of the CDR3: TGCAGTGCTAGAGGGGGCGGGCGATACGAGCAGTACTTC.

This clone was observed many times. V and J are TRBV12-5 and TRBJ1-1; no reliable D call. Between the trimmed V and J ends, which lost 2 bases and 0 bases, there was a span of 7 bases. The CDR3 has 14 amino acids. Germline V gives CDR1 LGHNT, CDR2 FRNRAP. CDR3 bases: TGTGCTAGTGGTTTGTCGGCGGTGAACACTGAAGCTTTCTTT. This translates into CASGLSAVNTEAFF.

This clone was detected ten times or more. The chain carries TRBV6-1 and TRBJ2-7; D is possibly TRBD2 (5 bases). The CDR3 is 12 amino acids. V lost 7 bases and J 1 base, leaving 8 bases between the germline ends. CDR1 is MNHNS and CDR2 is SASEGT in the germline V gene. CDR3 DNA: TGTGCCAGCATCGGAGGATCCTACGAGCAGTACTTC. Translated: CASIGGSYEQYF.

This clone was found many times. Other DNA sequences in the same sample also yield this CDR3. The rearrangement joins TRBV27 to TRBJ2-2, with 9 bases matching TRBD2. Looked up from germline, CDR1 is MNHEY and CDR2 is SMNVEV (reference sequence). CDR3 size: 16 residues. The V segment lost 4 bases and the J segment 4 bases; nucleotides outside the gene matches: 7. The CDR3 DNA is TGTGCCAGCAGTTCCCGAGGACTAGCGCTCACCGGGGAGCTGTTTTTT. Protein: CASSSRGLALTGELFF.

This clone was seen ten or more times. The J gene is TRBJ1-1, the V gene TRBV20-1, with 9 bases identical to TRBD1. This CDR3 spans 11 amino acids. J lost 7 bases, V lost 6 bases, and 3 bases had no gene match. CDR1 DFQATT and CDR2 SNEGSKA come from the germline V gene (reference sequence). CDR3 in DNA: TGCAGTGCCAGGGACAGGGATGAAGCTTTCTTT. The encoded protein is CSARDRDEAFF.

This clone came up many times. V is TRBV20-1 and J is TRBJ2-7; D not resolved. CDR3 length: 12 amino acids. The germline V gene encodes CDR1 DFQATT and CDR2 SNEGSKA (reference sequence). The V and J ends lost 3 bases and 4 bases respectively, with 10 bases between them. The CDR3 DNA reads TGCAGTGCTAGTCAGAGCCCTTACGAGCAGTACTTC. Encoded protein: CSASQSPYEQYF.

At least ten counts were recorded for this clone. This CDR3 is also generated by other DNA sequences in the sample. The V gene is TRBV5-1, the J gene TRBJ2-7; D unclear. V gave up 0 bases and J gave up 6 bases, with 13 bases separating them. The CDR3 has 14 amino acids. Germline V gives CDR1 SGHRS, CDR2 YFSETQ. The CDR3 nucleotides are TGCGCCAGCAGCTTGGGGAGAGCTCCTCGCGAGCAGTACTTC. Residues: CASSLGRAPREQYF.

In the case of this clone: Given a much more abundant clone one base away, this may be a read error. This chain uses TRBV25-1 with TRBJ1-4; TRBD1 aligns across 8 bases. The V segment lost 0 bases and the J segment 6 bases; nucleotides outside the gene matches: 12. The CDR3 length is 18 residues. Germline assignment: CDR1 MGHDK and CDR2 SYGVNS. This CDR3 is CASSEYGQGTRSYEKLFF. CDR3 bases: TGTGCCAGCAGTGAATATGGACAGGGTACCCGATCTTATGAAAAACTGTTTTTT.

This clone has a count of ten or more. CDR3 loop: CASSLKKPNTEAFF. CDR3 nucleotides: TGCGCCAGCAGCTTGAAAAAACCGAACACTGAAGCTTTCTTT. The J gene is TRBJ1-1, the V gene TRBV5-1; no firm D call. The germline gives CDR1 SGHRS, CDR2 YFSETQ. This CDR3 has 14 residues. The V end was cut by 1 base, the J end by 1 base, with 8 bases between.

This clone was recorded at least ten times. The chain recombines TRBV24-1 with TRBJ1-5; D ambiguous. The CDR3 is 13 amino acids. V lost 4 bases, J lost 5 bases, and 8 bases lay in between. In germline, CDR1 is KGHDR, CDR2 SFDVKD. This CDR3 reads CATSESHYQPQHF. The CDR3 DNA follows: TGTGCCACCAGTGAAAGCCACTATCAGCCCCAGCATTTT.

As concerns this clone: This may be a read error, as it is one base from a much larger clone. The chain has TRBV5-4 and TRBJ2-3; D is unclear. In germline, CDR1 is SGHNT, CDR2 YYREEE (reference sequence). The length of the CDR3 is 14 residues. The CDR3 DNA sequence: TGTGCCAGCAGCTTGAGGTCCGAAATAGATGCGCAGTATTTT. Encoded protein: CASSLRSEIDAQYF.

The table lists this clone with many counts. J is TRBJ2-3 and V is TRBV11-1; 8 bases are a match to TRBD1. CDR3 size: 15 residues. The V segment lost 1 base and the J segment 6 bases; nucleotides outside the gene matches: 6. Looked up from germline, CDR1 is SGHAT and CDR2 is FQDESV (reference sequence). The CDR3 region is CASSLGSGGLDTQYF. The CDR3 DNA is TGTGCCAGCAGCTTAGGATCAGGGGGCTTGGATACGCAGTATTTT.

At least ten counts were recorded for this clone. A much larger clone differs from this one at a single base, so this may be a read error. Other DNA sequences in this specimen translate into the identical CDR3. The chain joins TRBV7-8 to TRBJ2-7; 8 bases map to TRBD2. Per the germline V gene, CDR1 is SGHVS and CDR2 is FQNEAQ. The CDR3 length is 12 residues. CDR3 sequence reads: CASSSRTSWQYF. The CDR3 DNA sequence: TGCGCCAGCAGCTCCCGGACTAGCTGGCAGTACTTC.

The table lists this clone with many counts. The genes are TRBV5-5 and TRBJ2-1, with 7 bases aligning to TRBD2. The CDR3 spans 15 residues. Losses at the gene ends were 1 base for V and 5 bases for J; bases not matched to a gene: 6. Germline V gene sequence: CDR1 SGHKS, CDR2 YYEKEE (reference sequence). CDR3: CASSLRTSQNNEQFF. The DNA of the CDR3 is TGTGCCAGCAGCTTGAGGACTAGTCAAAACAATGAGCAGTTCTTC.

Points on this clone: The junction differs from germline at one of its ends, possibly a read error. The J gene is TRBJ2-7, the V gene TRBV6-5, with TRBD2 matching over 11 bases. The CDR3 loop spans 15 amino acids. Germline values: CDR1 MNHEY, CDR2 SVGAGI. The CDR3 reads CASILRLAGSDERYF. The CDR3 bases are TGTGCCAGCATTCTTCGACTAGCGGGATCGGACGAGCGGTACTTC.

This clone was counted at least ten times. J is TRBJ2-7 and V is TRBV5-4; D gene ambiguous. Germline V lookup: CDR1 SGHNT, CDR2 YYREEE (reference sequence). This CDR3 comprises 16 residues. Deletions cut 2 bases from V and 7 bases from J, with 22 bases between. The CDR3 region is CASSLSPRPLLEEQYF. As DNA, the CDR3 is TGTGCCAGCAGCTTAAGTCCCAGACCTCTTCTAGAGGAGCAGTACTTC.